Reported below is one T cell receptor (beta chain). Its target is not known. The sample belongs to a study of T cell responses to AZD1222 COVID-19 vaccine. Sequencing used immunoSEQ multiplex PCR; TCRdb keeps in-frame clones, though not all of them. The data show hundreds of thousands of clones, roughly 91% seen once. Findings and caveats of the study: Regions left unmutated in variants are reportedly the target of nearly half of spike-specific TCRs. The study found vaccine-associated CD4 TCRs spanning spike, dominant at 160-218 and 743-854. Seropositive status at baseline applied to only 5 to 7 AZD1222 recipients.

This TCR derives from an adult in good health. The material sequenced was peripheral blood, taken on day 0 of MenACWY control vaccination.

Written as DNA, the CDR3 is TGTGCCAGCAGCCCTAGCGGGGGCAATGAGCAGTTCTTC. Protein sequence: CASSPSGGNEQFF. The rearrangement uses TRBV3-1 (or the pseudogene TRBV3-2) and TRBJ2-1, with 10 bases fitting TRBD2. The CDR3 has 13 amino acids. V dropped 4 bases and J dropped 6; count of bases not matched to a gene: 0. Per germline, CDR1 LGHDT and CDR2 YNNKEL (reference sequence).